This TCR beta chain was documented in a study of blood T cell repertoires in COVID-19. Study at large: Sites in the United States, Italy and Spain provided acute and convalescent COVID-19 samples. T cells, B-cell-depleted T cells, or PBMCs provided the cDNA or gDNA that served as material.

Seattle patients were enrolled during active infection and followed longitudinally. CDR1 LNHDA and CDR2 SQIVND come from the germline V gene (reference sequence). The V gene lost 4 bases and the J gene lost 0 bases, with 12 bases spanning the gap. The CDR3 spans 16 residues. How the authors handled the data: Using reference gene primer amplification, nucleated cell counts were estimated. Libraries were prepared by immunoSEQ multiplex PCR; TCRdb keeps only in-frame clonotypes and omits some of them. V and J calls and clone size are those listed in that table; D and trimming were worked out from the DNA. The table records 250,000 to 400,000 clones, 90% of them present only once.

The material sequenced was peripheral blood. The clonotype originates from a woman aged 25 to 39 with COVID-19, enrolled during active disease. The chain links TRBV19 to TRBJ1-4; D is uncertain. CDR3 sequence reads: CASSNRASATNEKLFF. The CDR3 DNA reads as TGTGCCAGTAGTAACCGAGCCTCTGCAACTAATGAAAAACTGTTTTTT.